The TCR beta chain described here comes from a study of shared clonotypes between healthy human individuals. The wider study: Aged 18 to 49, the donors were two women and three men. Each donor had three CD4 naive, three CD4 memory, two CD8 naive and one CD8 memory plate. Study-wide results and limits: It was anticipated that sequencing depth would influence how many clonotypes donors shared.

Evenly divided among several immunoSEQ plates was the genomic DNA of each subset. This table comes from immunoSEQ multiplex PCR, and its TCRdb copy is limited to in-frame clones, with some not included. The sample records 740,000 or so clones, approximately 73% being singletons. Comments on this clone: Its cognate antigen is unknown.

In germline, CDR1 is SGHRS, CDR2 YFSETQ. After removal of 2 bases from V and 10 bases from J, the junction contained 11 bases not matched to a gene. This CDR3 region has 15 residues. The chain carries TRBV5-1 and TRBJ1-1; 10 nucleotides align to TRBD1. Sequenced material: memory CD4+ T cells sorted from blood. The subset is: CD45RA-negative fraction. The origin of this receptor is a woman in her twenties or thirties in good health. The DNA for the CDR3 is TGCGCCAGCAGCTTAACCGGGACAGGGGTTTTAGGAGCTTTCTTT. It encodes CASSLTGTGVLGAFF.